These 24 T cell receptor beta chains were sequenced from one sample in a study of CD8 T cell repertoires and HIV-1 epitope variants. Their recognized antigens are unknown. Measured with immunoSEQ multiplex PCR; TCRdb has only the in-frame clones, and not every one. This table has thousands of clones, under 65% appearing once. What was sequenced was cultured CD8+ T cells derived from PBMCs. The receptors come from a male donor with HIV.

The V gene is TRBV28, the J gene TRBJ1-2; possible D gene TRBD1, 6 bases. Germline values: CDR1 MDHEN, CDR2 SYDVKM. The CDR3 loop spans 14 amino acids. The V end lost 4 bases, the J end lost 2 bases, and 11 bases lay between the germline ends. Here the CDR3 DNA reads TGTGCCAGCAGTTCCTCGGACAGCAACTATGGCTACACCTTC. Protein product: CASSSSDSNYGYTF.

The V call is TRBV7-2, the J call TRBJ2-1; TRBD2 agrees at 10 bases. Germline CDR1 is SGHTA and CDR2 is FQGNSA. The CDR3 loop spans 16 amino acids. With 1 base clipped from V and 7 bases from J, the junction kept 7 bases outside the gene matches. The CDR3 region is CASSLVVAGGPNEQFF. CDR3 nucleotides: TGTGCCAGCAGCTTAGTGGTAGCGGGGGGCCCAAATGAGCAGTTCTTC.

V is TRBV5-1 and J is TRBJ2-1; weak D call: TRBD1 (6 bases). In germline, CDR1 is SGHRS, CDR2 YFSETQ. V was cut by 2 bases and J by 5 bases, with 8 bases left in between. This CDR3 is built from 13 residues. This chain's CDR3 is CASSFQGHNEQFF. The CDR3 nucleotides are TGCGCCAGCAGCTTCCAGGGGCACAATGAGCAGTTCTTC.

This chain links TRBV30 with TRBJ1-2; the D gene is possibly TRBD1 (5 bases). V dropped 4 bases and J dropped 13 bases, with 19 bases sitting between them. This CDR3 is 12 amino acids long. CDR1 GTSNPN and CDR2 SVGIG come from the germline V gene (reference sequence). CDR3 sequence (DNA): TGTGCCTGGATCGGGACCTTGGAGGTCTTCACCTTC. This gives the protein CAWIGTLEVFTF.

The chain combines TRBV7-4 with TRBJ2-7; 11 bases align to TRBD2. CDR1 is SGHVT, CDR2 SQSDAQ, per germline. The CDR3 totals 14 residues. Germline trimming cut 5 bases from V and 0 bases from J; bases unmatched to any gene: 0. The CDR3 DNA is TGTGCCAGCAGCGGGACTAGCGGCTCCTACGAGCAGTACTTC. Translation gives CASSGTSGSYEQYF.

This clone appeared a few times. This rearrangement joins TRBV4-2 to TRBJ2-3; D call uncertain. The CDR3 consists of 11 residues. CDR1 LGHNA and CDR2 YNFKEQ come from the germline V gene. Trimming stripped 1 base from V and 4 bases from J, with 0 bases between. In nucleotides, the CDR3 is TGTGCCAGCAGCCAAGCAGATACGCAGTATTTT. It encodes CASSQADTQYF.

In this sample, this clone is large. Relative to the germline gene, one junction end is altered; a read error may explain this. The gene calls are TRBV5-6 and TRBJ1-2; 10 bases are a match to TRBD1. This CDR3 spans 14 amino acids. Germline CDR1 and CDR2: SGHDT and YYEEEE. CDR3 protein: CASSDPGTGVLGAF. CDR3 coding DNA: TGTGCCAGCAGCGATCCCGGGACAGGGGTCCTCGGTGCCTTC.

The chain links TRBV28 to TRBJ2-5, with 11 bases matching TRBD2. With 5 bases clipped from V and 4 bases from J, the junction kept 9 bases outside the gene matches. CDR3 size: 16 residues. CDR1 and CDR2 from the germline V gene are MDHEN and SYDVKM. The CDR3 bases are TGTGCCAGCAGTCCTCGACTAGCGGGGTCGGGAGAGACCCAGTACTTC. Protein: CASSPRLAGSGETQYF. Full variable domain (rest looked up from reference TRBV28 and TRBJ2-5): DVKVTQSSRYLVKRTGEKVFLECVQDMDHENMFWYRQDPGLGLRLIYFSYDVKMKEKGDIPEGYSVSREKKERFSLILESASTNQTSMYLCASSPRLAGSGETQYFGPGTRLLVL.

The CDR3 loop is CAWEGAGTDTQYF. CDR3 DNA sequence: TGTGCCTGGGAGGGGGCGGGCACAGATACGCAGTATTTT. The V gene is TRBV30, the J gene TRBJ2-3, with 7 positions matching TRBD1. This CDR3 is 13 amino acids long. The V gene end was trimmed by 5 bases and the J gene end by 1 base; junction bases not matched to a gene: 3. The V gene's germline CDR1 is GTSNPN and CDR2 SVGIG (reference sequence).

This clone was counted between two and nine times. The chain combines TRBV7-3 with TRBJ1-2, with D hard to call. Germline lookup yields CDR1 SGHTA and CDR2 FQGTGA. The CDR3 totals 13 residues. Trimming shortened V by 5 bases and J by 8 bases, and 15 bases separated the two germline ends. CDR3 loop: CASSPDPFSGYTF. CDR3 in DNA: TGTGCCAGCAGCCCCGACCCTTTTAGCGGCTACACCTTC.

The J gene is TRBJ1-4, the V gene TRBV27; a weak D match, TRBD1 (5 bases). Germline V CDR1 and CDR2: MNHEY, SMNVEV (reference sequence). This CDR3 has 17 amino acids. V was shortened by 8 bases and J by 3 bases, with 22 bases between the two germline ends. The CDR3 region is CASAFRGLGRANEKLFF. CDR3 DNA: TGTGCCAGCGCCTTTAGAGGGTTGGGACGGGCTAATGAAAAACTGTTTTTT.

This clone has only a few counts. The V and J genes are TRBV18 and TRBJ2-1; the D is unclear. The germline gives CDR1 KGHSH, CDR2 LQKENI. The V end lost 3 bases, the J end lost 5 bases, and 5 bases lay between the germline ends. This CDR3 region has 12 residues. The DNA for the CDR3 is TGTGCCAGCTCACCTCCAAACAATGAGCAGTTCTTC. As protein: CASSPPNNEQFF.

This chain connects TRBV6-5 to TRBJ2-5; 8 bases map to TRBD2. Germline values: CDR1 MNHEY, CDR2 SVGAGI. The ends lost 2 bases at V and 5 bases at J; junction bases unmatched: 7. The CDR3 sequence is 15 residues long. CDR3 loop: CASSYDGASGETQYF. Written as DNA, the CDR3 is TGTGCCAGCAGTTACGACGGGGCTAGCGGGGAGACCCAGTACTTC.

A few counts support this clone. This chain's CDR3 is CASSSTGIGGELFF. CDR3 in DNA: TGTGCCAGCAGCTCGACAGGGATTGGCGGGGAGCTGTTTTTT. The chain carries TRBV11-2 and TRBJ2-2; 7 bases are shared with TRBD1. V was clipped by 4 bases and J by 7 bases; unmatched bases: 6. Looked up from germline, CDR1 is SGHAT and CDR2 is FQNNGV. This CDR3 has 14 amino acids.

This chain uses TRBV4-2 with TRBJ1-4; D is undetermined. CDR3 size: 16 residues. CDR1 is LGHNA and CDR2 is YNFKEQ in the germline V gene. The V end lost 0 bases, the J end lost 6 bases, and 14 bases lay between the germline ends. The CDR3 coding sequence is TGTGCCAGCAGCCAAGATTTCCTTGGTGGGGATGAAAAACTGTTTTTT. Protein product: CASSQDFLGGDEKLFF.

The J gene is TRBJ2-7, the V gene TRBV6-1; tentative D call: TRBD2 (7 bases). The CDR3 loop spans 15 amino acids. Germline V gene sequence: CDR1 MNHNS, CDR2 SASEGT. Trimming removed 0 bases from V and 3 bases from J, with 12 bases in between. The DNA of the CDR3 is TGTGCCAGCAGTGAAGCGCGGGGGCAACTCTACGAGCAGTACTTC. Its translation: CASSEARGQLYEQYF.

The rearrangement joins TRBV27 to TRBJ1-2, with TRBD1 matching 8 bases. The CDR3 is 18 amino acids. Trimming took 7 bases from V and 6 from J; bases not matched to a gene: 22. CDR1 is MNHEY and CDR2 is SMNVEV in the germline V gene (reference sequence). In DNA form, the CDR3 reads TGTGCCAGCACCGGCGCTAAAGGACAGGGAGCAAGATTGGATGGCTACACCTTC. Protein product: CASTGAKGQGARLDGYTF.

The chain uses TRBV6-4 and TRBJ2-1, with a weak D call TRBD1 (6 bases). The CDR3 contains 15 residues. V was shortened by 2 bases and J by 2 bases, with 10 bases between the two germline ends. Germline loops: CDR1 MRHNA, CDR2 SNTAGT. The CDR3 nucleotides are TGTGCCAGCAGTGACACGGACAGTACCTACAATGAGCAGTTCTTC. Amino acids: CASSDTDSTYNEQFF.

The rearrangement links TRBV21-1 to TRBJ2-4. TRBV21-1 is deemed a pseudogene. The CDR3 loop spans 17 amino acids. CDR3: CASSKSTPGTGSNIQYF. The CDR3 DNA sequence: TGTGCCAGCAGCAAATCAACTCCCGGGACGGGATCAAACATTCAGTACTTC.

This clone was counted only a few times. This sequence joins TRBV5-6 and TRBJ2-6; D gene ambiguous. The germline V gene encodes CDR1 SGHDT and CDR2 YYEEEE. CDR3 length: 15 residues. V lost 2 bases and J 0 bases, leaving 6 bases between the germline ends. The CDR3 nucleotides are TGTGCCAGCAGCTTCCTCCTCTCTGGGGCCAACGTCCTGACTTTC. Its translation: CASSFLLSGANVLTF.

The CDR3 nucleotides are TGCAGCGTTGAAGATCGAGGGAGCTCCTACAATGAGCAGTTCTTC. This gives the protein CSVEDRGSSYNEQFF. The V gene is TRBV29-1, the J gene TRBJ2-1; weak D call: TRBD2 (5 bases). Germline loops: CDR1 SQVTM, CDR2 ANQGSEA. This CDR3 comprises 15 residues. V lost 0 bases to trimming and J lost 0 bases, with 9 bases between them.

Relative to its sample, this clone is large (0.1 to 1%). This rearrangement joins TRBV7-2 to TRBJ2-1; D gene uncertain. V was pared by 1 base and J by 9 bases, with 10 bases between. Germline lookup yields CDR1 SGHTA and CDR2 FQGNSA. The CDR3 is 13 amino acids. The CDR3 nucleotides read TGTGCCAGCAGCTTAGACGGTGCCAGTGAGCAGTTCTTC. Protein product: CASSLDGASEQFF.

This clone was observed a single time. The rearrangement links TRBV7-3 to TRBJ2-3, with a possible D match to TRBD1 (6 bases). This CDR3 region has 15 residues. Germline CDR1 reads SGHTA; CDR2 reads FQGTGA. V lost 5 bases and J lost 0, with 12 bases in between. CDR3 loop: CASSPGTSSTDTQYF. As DNA, the CDR3 is TGTGCCAGCAGCCCGGGGACATCTAGCACAGATACGCAGTATTTT.

The chain carries TRBV9 and TRBJ2-2; unclear D gene. Germline loops: CDR1 SGDLS, CDR2 YYNGEE. Trimming cost V 0 bases and J 4 bases, with 4 bases left between them. This CDR3 region has 13 residues. The CDR3 protein is CASSVVTTGELFF. The CDR3 coding sequence is TGTGCCAGCAGCGTAGTTACCACCGGGGAGCTGTTTTTT.